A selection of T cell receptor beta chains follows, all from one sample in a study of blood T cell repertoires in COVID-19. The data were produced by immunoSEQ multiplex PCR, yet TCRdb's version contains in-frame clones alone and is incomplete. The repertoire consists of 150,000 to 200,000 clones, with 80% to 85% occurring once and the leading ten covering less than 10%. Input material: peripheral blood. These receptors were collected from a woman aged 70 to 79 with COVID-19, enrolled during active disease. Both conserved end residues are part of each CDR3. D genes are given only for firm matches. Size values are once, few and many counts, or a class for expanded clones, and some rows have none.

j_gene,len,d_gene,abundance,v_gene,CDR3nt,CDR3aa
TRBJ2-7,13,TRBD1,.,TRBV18,TGTGCCAGCTCCGACAGGGTAGGCTACGAGCAGTACTTC,CASSDRVGYEQYF
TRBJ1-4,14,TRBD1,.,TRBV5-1,TGCGCCAGCAGCTTGGAAGGGGGCGATGAAAAACTGTTTTTT,CASSLEGGDEKLFF
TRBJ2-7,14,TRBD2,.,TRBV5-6,TGTGCCAGCAGCTTGCCAGCGGGAGGGCCCGGGCAGTACTTC,CASSLPAGGPGQYF
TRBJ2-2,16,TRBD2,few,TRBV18,TGTGCCAGCTCACAGTTACTAGCGGGAGTACCCGGGGAGCTGTTTTTT,CASSQLLAGVPGELFF
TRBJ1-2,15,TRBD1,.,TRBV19,TGTGCCAGTAGAGAGACACAGGGGATAAACTATGGCTACACCTTC,CASRETQGINYGYTF
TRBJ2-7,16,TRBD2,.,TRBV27,TGTGCCAGCAGTCCACAGGTAGCTAGCGGGAGTTACGAGCAGTACTTC,CASSPQVASGSYEQYF
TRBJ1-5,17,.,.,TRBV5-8,TGTGCCAGCAGCTTGAGGTTGGGTTTGCGGGGCCAGCAGCCCCAGCATTTT,CASSLRLGLRGQQPQHF
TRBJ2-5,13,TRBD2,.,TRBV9,TGTGCCAGCAGGGCTGGGGGGGAAGAGACCCAGTACTTC,CASRAGGEETQYF
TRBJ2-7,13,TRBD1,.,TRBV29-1,TGCAGCGGATACGGGACAGGGCCGGGGTTGGAGTACTTC,CSGYGTGPGLEYF
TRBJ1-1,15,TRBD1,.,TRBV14,TGTGCCAGCACTGAATCCGGGACAGGGGTCACTGAAGCTTTCTTT,CASTESGTGVTEAFF
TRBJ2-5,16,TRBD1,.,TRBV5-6,TGTGCCAGCAGCCAGAGTAGACAGGGGGGTAAAGAGACCCAGTACTTC,CASSQSRQGGKETQYF
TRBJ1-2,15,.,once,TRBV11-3,TGTGCCAGCAGCTTGGGAAGTGGGGGAGGAGGTGGCTACACCTTC,CASSLGSGGGGGYTF
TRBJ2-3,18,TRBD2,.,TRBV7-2,TGTGCCAGCAGCGCGCCTCCCGGGACTAGCGGGAGCACAGATACGCAGTATTTT,CASSAPPGTSGSTDTQYF
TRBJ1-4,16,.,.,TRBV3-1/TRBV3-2,TGTGCCAGCAGCCAAGAAGGAACAGGGATGGGCGAAAAACTGTTTTTT,CASSQEGTGMGEKLFF
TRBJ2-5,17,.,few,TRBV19,TGTGCCAGTAGTATCGAAGGCAGGGGTAGATTCCAAGAGACCCAGTACTTC,CASSIEGRGRFQETQYF
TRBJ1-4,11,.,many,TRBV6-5,TGTGCCAGCAGTTCCGGGAGAAAACTGTTTTTT,CASSSGRKLFF
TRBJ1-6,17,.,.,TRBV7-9,TGTGCCAGCAGCTTAGGTCTTGGCTACAGGGTTAATTCACCCCTCCACTTT,CASSLGLGYRVNSPLHF
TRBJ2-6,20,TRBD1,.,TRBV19,TGTGCCAGTAGTATGAAGGGACAGGGTGCATTACCCTCTGGGGCCAACGTCCTGACTTTC,CASSMKGQGALPSGANVLTF
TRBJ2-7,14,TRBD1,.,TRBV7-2,TGTGCCAGCAGCTCGCAAACAGGGGTCTACGAGCAGTACTTC,CASSSQTGVYEQYF
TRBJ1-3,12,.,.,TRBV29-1,TGCAGCGCCGAGGGATGGGGAAACACCATATATTTT,CSAEGWGNTIYF
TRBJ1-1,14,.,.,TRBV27,TGTGCCAGCAGAATGGGACTTATGAACACTGAAGCTTTCTTT,CASRMGLMNTEAFF
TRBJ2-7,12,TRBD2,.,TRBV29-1,TGCAGCGTTCAAATGGGCGGGACTAGCGCTGTCTTC,CSVQMGGTSAVF
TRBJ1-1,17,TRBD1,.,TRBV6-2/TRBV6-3,TGTGCCAGCAGTTACGGGGGGTCGGGACAGGCGAACACTGAAGCTTTCTTT,CASSYGGSGQANTEAFF
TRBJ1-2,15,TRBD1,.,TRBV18,TGTGCCAGCTCCCTCGCAGGGGGCGCGTCCAGTGGCTACACCTTC,CASSLAGGASSGYTF
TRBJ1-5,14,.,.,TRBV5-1,TGCGCCAGCAGAGAGGGTTATAGCAATCAGCCCCAGCATTTT,CASREGYSNQPQHF
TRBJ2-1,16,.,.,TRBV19,TGTGCCAGTAGTATAGTCCGGACTAAAGGGAACCCTGAGCAGTTCTTC,CASSIVRTKGNPEQFF
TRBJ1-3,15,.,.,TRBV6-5,TGTGCCAGCAGTAACTTCGGGAGCTCTGGAAACACCATATATTTT,CASSNFGSSGNTIYF
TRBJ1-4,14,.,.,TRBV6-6,TGTGCCAGCAGTTACGGACGGGGTAATGAAAAACTGTTTTTT,CASSYGRGNEKLFF
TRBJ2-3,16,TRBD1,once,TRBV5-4,TGTGCCAGCAGCTTGAACAGGGGATCCTTTAAGGGTACGCAGTATTTT,CASSLNRGSFKGTQYF
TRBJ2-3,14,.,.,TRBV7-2,TGTGCCAGCAGCGAGGGACACCGCACAGATACGCAGTATTTT,CASSEGHRTDTQYF
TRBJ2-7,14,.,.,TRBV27,TGTGCCAGCAGTTTATTTCCAGGGTCCTACGAGCAGTACTTC,CASSLFPGSYEQYF
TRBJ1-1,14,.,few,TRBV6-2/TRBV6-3,TGTGCCAGCAGTTACTCGCAGAAAAGCACTGAAGCTTTCTTT,CASSYSQKSTEAFF
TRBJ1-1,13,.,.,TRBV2,TGTGCCAGCAGGGGCATCAGGAACACTGAAGCTTTCTTT,CASRGIRNTEAFF
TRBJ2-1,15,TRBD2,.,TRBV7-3,TGTGCCAGCAGCTTAGCGGGGGATTTCTACAATGAGCAGTTCTTC,CASSLAGDFYNEQFF
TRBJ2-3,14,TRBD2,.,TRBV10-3,TGTGCCATAAAAGGGGCGGCGGGGGCAGATACGCAGTATTTT,CAIKGAAGADTQYF
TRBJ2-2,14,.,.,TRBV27,TGTGCCAGCAGACCCCGGAGGAAAATCGGGGAGCTGTTTTTT,CASRPRRKIGELFF
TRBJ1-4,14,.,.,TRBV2,TGTGCCAGCAGTCCAGGGGTGGCTAATGAAAAACTGTTTTTT,CASSPGVANEKLFF
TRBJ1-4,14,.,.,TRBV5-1,TGCGCCAGCAGTTCAGGGGCCTCCGAGCGAAAACTGTTTTTT,CASSSGASERKLFF
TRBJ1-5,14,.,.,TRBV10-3,TGTGCCATCAGTGAAACGGGAGGGGAACAGCCCCAGCATTTT,CAISETGGEQPQHF
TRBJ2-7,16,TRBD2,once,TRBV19,TGTGCCAGTAGTACCCGCGGCGGGAGGGCCCCAGACGAGCAGTACTTC,CASSTRGGRAPDEQYF
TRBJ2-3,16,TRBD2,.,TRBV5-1,TGCGCCAGCAGCTACGGACTAGCGGGAGGAACAGATACGCAGTATTTT,CASSYGLAGGTDTQYF
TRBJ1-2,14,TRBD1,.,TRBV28,TGTGCCAGCACCGCAGGACAGGGTAACTATGGCTACACCTTC,CASTAGQGNYGYTF
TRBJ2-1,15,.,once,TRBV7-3,TGTGCCAGCAGCTTCACCCGGGACTCCCCAGGTGAGCAGTTCTTC,CASSFTRDSPGEQFF
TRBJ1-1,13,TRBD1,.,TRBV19,TGTGCCAGTAGTAACTCAGGGGGCACTGAAGCTTTCTTT,CASSNSGGTEAFF
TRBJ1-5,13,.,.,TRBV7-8,TGTGCCAGCAGCTTAATTCGGGGACAGCCCCAGCATTTT,CASSLIRGQPQHF
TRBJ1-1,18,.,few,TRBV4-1,TGCGCCAGCAGCCAAGATACAGGGTACTCCAATGTGAACACTGAAGCTTTCTTT,CASSQDTGYSNVNTEAFF
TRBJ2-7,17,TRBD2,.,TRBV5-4,TGTGCCAGCAGCTTGGTGGGACTAGCGGGTATTTCCTACGAGCAGTACTTC,CASSLVGLAGISYEQYF
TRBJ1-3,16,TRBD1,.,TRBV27,TGTGCCAGCAGTTTATCGGGGGACAGGGGGCGAGACACCATATATTTT,CASSLSGDRGRDTIYF
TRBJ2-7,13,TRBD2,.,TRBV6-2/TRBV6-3,TGTGCCAGCAGTTTGAGTCCGGGACTACAGCAGTACTTC,CASSLSPGLQQYF
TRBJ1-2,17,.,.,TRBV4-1,TGCGCCAGCAGCCAAGATGTCAGCGGGGCTTATAACTATGGCTACACCTTC,CASSQDVSGAYNYGYTF
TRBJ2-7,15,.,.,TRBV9,TGTGCCAGCAGCGTAGGAGGGACTCCTTCTTACGAGCAGTACTTC,CASSVGGTPSYEQYF
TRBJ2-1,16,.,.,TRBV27,TGTGCCAGCAGCCTTTCAACAGTGAGCTCCTACAATGAGCAGTTCTTC,CASSLSTVSSYNEQFF
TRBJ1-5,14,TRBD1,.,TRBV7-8,TGTGCCAGCACCCGGGACAGGACCAATCAGCCCCAGCATTTT,CASTRDRTNQPQHF
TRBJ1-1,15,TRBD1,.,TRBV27,TGTGCCAGCAGTACCCGGGACAGGGCGAACACTGAAGCTTTCTTT,CASSTRDRANTEAFF
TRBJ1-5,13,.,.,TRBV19,TGTGCCAGTAGATCCCTAAGCAATCAGCCCCAGCATTTT,CASRSLSNQPQHF